The 4 T cell receptor beta chains below were found in one sample sequenced in a study of T cell repertoires in cytomegalovirus infection. TCRdb reprocessed the reads via MiXCR and lists one record per CDR3 protein. The table includes about 490,000 distinct CDR3 sequences, 10% to 12% detected once. Sequenced: PBMCs. Receptors were obtained from a human donor in good health (CMV status not recorded). Some clones in this sample may be carry-over from other donors' samples.

This clonotype has just a few counts. The chain has TRBV2 and TRBJ1-5; D is ambiguous. Trimming removed 5 bases from V and 10 bases from J, with 9 bases in between. CDR1 SNHLY and CDR2 FYNNEI come from the germline V gene. This CDR3 comprises 11 residues. CDR3 coding DNA: TGTGCCAGCAGTTCAGGAAGACCCCAGCATTTT. The encoded protein is CASSSGRPQHF.

This clonotype was seen ten or more times. J is TRBJ2-7 and V is TRBV28; TRBD1 agrees at 7 bases. The germline gives CDR1 MDHEN, CDR2 SYDVKM. This CDR3 has 14 residues. After removal of 6 bases from V and 11 bases from J, the junction contained 16 bases not matched to a gene. CDR3 sequence: CASSHYRADRVEYF. The CDR3 DNA sequence: TGTGCCAGCAGCCACTATCGGGCCGACAGGGTCGAGTACTTC. The variable domain in full, completed from reference TRBV28 and TRBJ2-7, reads DVKVTQSSRYLVKRTGEKVFLECVQDMDHENMFWYRQDPGLGLRLIYFSYDVKMKEKGDIPEGYSVSREKKERFSLILESASTNQTSMYLCASSHYRADRVEYFGPGTRLTVT.

The V gene is TRBV12-3 or TRBV12-4, the J gene TRBJ2-1; TRBD2 is a possible D gene (6 bases). CDR3 size: 11 residues. Trimming removed 6 bases at V and 12 bases at J, with 12 bases between. The CDR3 region is CASSRRDRQFF. CDR3 DNA sequence: TGTGCCAGCAGCCGGCGGGATAGGCAGTTCTTC.

There are a few counts of this clonotype. This sequence joins TRBV12-3 or TRBV12-4 and TRBJ1-1; no definite D call. Trimming stripped 8 bases from V and 5 bases from J, with 6 bases between. CDR3 length: 10 amino acids. The CDR3 coding sequence is TGTGCCAGCGGGAGGACTGAAGCTTTCTTT. Its translation is CASGRTEAFF.